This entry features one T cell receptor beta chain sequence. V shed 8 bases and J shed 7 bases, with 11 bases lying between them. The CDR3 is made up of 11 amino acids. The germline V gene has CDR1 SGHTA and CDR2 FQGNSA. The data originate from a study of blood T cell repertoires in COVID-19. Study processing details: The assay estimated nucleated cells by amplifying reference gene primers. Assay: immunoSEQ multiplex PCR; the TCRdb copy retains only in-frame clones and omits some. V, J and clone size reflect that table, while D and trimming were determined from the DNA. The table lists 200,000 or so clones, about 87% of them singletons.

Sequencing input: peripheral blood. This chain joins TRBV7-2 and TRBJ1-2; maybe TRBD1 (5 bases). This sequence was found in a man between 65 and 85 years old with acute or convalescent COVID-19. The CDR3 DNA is TGTGCCAGCGGGGGGGTAGCTGGCTACACCTTC. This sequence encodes CASGGVAGYTF.